This T cell receptor beta chain is drawn from a study of cytomegalovirus exposure and HLA in healthy donors. 13 Jbeta primers and 60 Vbeta primers were used for the PCR. Sequenced by immunoSEQ multiplex PCR; TCRdb stores in-frame clones only, minus some. Among under 200,000 clones listed, just over 75% were seen once. This clonotype originated in a woman aged 30 to 39 in good health and CMV-seropositive. Sequenced: PBMCs.

The chain's CDR3 is CASSPSDSRYEQYF. Here the CDR3 DNA reads TGTGCCAGCTCACCGAGCGACAGCCGCTACGAGCAGTACTTC. V gene TRBV18 combines with J gene TRBJ2-7; TRBD1 is a possible D gene (5 bases). In germline, CDR1 is KGHSH, CDR2 LQKENI. The CDR3 is made up of 14 amino acids. The germline V and J ends were trimmed by 3 bases and 3 bases, with 12 bases remaining between them.